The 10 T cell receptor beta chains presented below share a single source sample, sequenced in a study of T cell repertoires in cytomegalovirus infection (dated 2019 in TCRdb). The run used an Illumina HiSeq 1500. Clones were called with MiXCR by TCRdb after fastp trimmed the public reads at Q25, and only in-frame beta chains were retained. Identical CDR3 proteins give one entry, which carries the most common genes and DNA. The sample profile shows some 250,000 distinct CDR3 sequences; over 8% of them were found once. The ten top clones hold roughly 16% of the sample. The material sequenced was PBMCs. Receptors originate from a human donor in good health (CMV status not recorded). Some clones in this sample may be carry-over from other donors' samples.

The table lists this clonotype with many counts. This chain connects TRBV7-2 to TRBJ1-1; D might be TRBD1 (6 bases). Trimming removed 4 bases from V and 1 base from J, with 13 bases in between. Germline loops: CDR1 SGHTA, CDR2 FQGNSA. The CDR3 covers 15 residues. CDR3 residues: CASSSKGGRNTEAFF. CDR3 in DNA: TGTGCCAGCAGCTCCAAGGGGGGTAGGAACACTGAAGCTTTCTTT.

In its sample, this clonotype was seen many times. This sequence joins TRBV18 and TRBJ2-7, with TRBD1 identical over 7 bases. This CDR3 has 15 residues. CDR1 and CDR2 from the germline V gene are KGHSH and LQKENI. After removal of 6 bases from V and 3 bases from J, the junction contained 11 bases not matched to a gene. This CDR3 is CASSPRPGQHYEQYF. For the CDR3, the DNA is TGTGCCAGCTCCCCTCGACCGGGACAGCACTACGAGCAGTACTTC.

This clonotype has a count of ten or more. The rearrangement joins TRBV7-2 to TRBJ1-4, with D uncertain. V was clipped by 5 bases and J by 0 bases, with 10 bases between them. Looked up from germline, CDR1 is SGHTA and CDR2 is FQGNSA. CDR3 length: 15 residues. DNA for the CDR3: TGTGCCAGCAGCCCCAAGGTGACAACTAATGAAAAACTGTTTTTT. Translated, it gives CASSPKVTTNEKLFF.

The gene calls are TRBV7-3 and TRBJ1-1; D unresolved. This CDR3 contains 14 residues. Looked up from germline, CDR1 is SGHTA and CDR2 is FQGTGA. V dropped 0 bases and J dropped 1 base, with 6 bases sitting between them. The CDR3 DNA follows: TGTGCCAGCAGCTTAACTCCTACGAACACTGAAGCTTTCTTT. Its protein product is CASSLTPTNTEAFF. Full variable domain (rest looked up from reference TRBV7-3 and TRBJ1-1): GAGVSQTPSNKVTEKGKYVELRCDPISGHTALYWYRQSLGQGPEFLIYFQGTGAADDSGLPNDRFFAVRPEGSVSTLKIQRTERGDSAVYLCASSLTPTNTEAFFGQGTRLTVV.

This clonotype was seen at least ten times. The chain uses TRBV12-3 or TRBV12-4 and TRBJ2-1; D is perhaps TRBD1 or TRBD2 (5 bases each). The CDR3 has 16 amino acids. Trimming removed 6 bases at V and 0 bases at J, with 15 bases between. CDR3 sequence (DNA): TGTGCCAGCAGCCCAGGGACGGGGAGCTCCTACAATGAGCAGTTCTTC. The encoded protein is CASSPGTGSSYNEQFF.

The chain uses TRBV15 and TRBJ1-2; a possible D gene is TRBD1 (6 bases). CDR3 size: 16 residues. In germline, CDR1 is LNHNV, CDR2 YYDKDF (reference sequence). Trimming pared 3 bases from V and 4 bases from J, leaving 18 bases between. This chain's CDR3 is CATSRSVGGASYGYTF. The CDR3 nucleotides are TGTGCCACCAGCAGGTCGGTGGGGGGCGCGTCCTATGGCTACACCTTC.

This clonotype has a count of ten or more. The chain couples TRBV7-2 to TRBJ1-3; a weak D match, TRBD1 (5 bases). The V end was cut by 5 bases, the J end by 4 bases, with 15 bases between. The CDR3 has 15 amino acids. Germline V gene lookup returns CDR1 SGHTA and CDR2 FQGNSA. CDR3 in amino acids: CASSPPGTGGNTIYF. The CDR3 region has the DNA TGTGCCAGCAGCCCTCCTGGGACGGGAGGAAACACCATATATTTT.

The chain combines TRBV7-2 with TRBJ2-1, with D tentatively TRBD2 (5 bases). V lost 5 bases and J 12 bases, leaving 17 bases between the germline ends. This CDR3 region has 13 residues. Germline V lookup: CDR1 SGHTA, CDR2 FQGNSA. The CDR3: CASSPGVAQGQFF. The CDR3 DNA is TGTGCCAGCAGCCCCGGGGTCGCTCAAGGGCAGTTCTTC.

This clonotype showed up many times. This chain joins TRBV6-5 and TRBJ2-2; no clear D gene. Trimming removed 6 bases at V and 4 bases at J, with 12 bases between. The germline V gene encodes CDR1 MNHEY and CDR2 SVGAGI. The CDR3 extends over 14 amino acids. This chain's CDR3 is CASSNTLRTGELFF. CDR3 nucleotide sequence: TGTGCCAGCAGCAACACACTTCGCACCGGGGAGCTGTTTTTT.

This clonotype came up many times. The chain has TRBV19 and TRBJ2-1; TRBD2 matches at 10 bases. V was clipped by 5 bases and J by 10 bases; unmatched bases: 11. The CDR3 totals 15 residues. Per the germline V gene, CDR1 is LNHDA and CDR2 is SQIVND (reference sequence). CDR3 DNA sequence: TGTGCCAGTAGTTCACCCGGGACTAGCGATCGGGAGCAGTTCTTC. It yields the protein CASSSPGTSDREQFF. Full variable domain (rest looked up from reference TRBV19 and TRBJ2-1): DGGITQSPKYLFRKEGQNVTLSCEQNLNHDAMYWYRQDPGQGLRLIYYSQIVNDFQKGDIAEGYSVSREKKESFPLTVTSAQKNPTAFYLCASSSPGTSDREQFFGPGTRLTVL.